The 10 T cell receptor beta chains below all came from one sample that was sequenced in a study of blood T cells in healthy people across ages (dated by TCRdb to 2013 to 2016). The library was produced with 5' RACE. The data were produced on an Illumina HiSeq 2500. A second PCR of about 6 to 11 cycles was run with a J-beta primer mix and a sample-barcoded 5' primer. The raw public data were reprocessed by TCRdb itself: fastp quality trimming at Q25, MiXCR clonotype calling, in-frame beta chains only. Each entry is one CDR3 protein sequence, shown with its most common DNA and genes. The sample records about 670,000 distinct CDR3 sequences, less than 45% of which are singletons. The ten largest clones add up to approximately 31% of the sample. The sample comprised blood. Receptors were obtained from an elderly man in good health.

Regarding this clonotype: Mismatch with germline at one junction end may stem from a read error. This chain uses TRBV6-2 or TRBV6-3 with TRBJ2-2; D gene ambiguous. The CDR3 loop spans 13 amino acids. Germline V CDR1 and CDR2: MNHEY, SVGEGT. The CDR3 DNA sequence: TGTGCCAGCAGTGACTCCAGCGCCGGGGAGCTGTTTTTT. It translates to CASSDSSAGELFF.

The chain is built from TRBV20-1 and TRBJ2-1, with D possibly TRBD1 on 12 matching bases. The CDR3 runs 22 residues. The V end was cut by 3 bases, the J end by 7 bases, with 40 bases between. Germline CDR1 DFQATT, CDR2 SNEGSKA (reference sequence). The CDR3 bases are TGCAGTGCTAGGCCCGGGACAGGGGGCGGACGACTAGCGGGGCAATTTGGGAATGAGCAGTTCTTC. Translated, it gives CSARPGTGGGRLAGQFGNEQFF.

This clonotype was detected many times. The chain has TRBV14 and TRBJ2-7; D could derive from TRBD1 or TRBD2 (6 bases each). The CDR3 is 15 residues long. Germline V gives CDR1 SGHDN, CDR2 FVKESK. The ends were cut back, 1 base at V and 1 base at J, with 11 bases in the middle. The CDR3 reads CASSQGGTLSYEQYF. The DNA of the CDR3 is TGTGCCAGCAGCCAAGGCGGGACACTTTCCTACGAGCAGTACTTC.

The rearrangement links TRBV3-1 to TRBJ2-5, with D tentatively TRBD1 or TRBD2 (7 bases each). The V gene's germline CDR1 is LGHDT and CDR2 YNNKEL (reference sequence). Trimming shortened V by 4 bases and J by 2 bases, and 20 bases separated the two germline ends. The length of the CDR3 is 17 residues. The CDR3, as DNA: TGTGCCAGCAGCCGATTGTCAGGGGGGGCCCTTCAAGAGACCCAGTACTTC. Translated: CASSRLSGGALQETQYF.

V gene TRBV6-2 or TRBV6-3 combines with J gene TRBJ2-2; a possible D gene is TRBD2 (5 bases). The CDR3 runs to 16 residues. Deletions cut 5 bases from V and 5 bases from J, with 18 bases between. Per the germline V gene, CDR1 is MNHEY and CDR2 is SVGEGT. The CDR3 sequence: CASSDPGEGRTGELFF. The CDR3 bases are TGTGCCAGCAGTGACCCCGGGGAAGGACGAACCGGGGAGCTGTTTTTT.

This clonotype was seen more than once but under ten times. The rearrangement links TRBV24-1 to TRBJ2-5; 10 bases line up with TRBD1. Germline loops: CDR1 KGHDR, CDR2 SFDVKD. The CDR3 covers 15 residues. Germline trimming cut 4 bases from V and 3 bases from J; bases unmatched to any gene: 4. DNA for the CDR3: TGTGCCACCAGTGAGTCGACAGGGGGCAAAGAGACCCAGTACTTC. Protein sequence: CATSESTGGKETQYF.

The rearrangement links TRBV3-1 to TRBJ1-6; 7 bases line up with TRBD1. The CDR3 consists of 16 residues. Germline-derived CDR1 and CDR2 are LGHDT and YNNKEL (reference sequence). With 2 bases clipped from V and 9 bases from J, the junction kept 10 bases outside the gene matches. CDR3 nucleotides: TGTGCCAGCAGCCAAAGAGCGGGGACAGAAATTTCACCCCTCCACTTT. Translation gives CASSQRAGTEISPLHF. The full variable domain, in which reference TRBV3-1 and TRBJ1-6 provide the parts outside the CDR3, is DTAVSQTPKYLVTQMGNDKSIKCEQNLGHDTMYWYKQDSKKFLKIMFSYNNKELIINETVPNRFSPKSPDKAHLNLHINSLELGDSAVYFCASSQRAGTEISPLHFGNGTRLTVT.

Comments on this clonotype: This may stem from a read error, because a much larger clone lies one nucleotide away. The CDR3 nucleotides are TGTGCCTGGAGTATGAGACAGCAAGAGACCCAGTACTTC. Its protein product is CAWSMRQQETQYF. The rearrangement joins TRBV30 to TRBJ2-5; tentative D call: TRBD1 (5 bases). There are 13 residues in the CDR3. V dropped 2 bases and J dropped 2 bases, with 9 bases sitting between them. The V gene's germline CDR1 is GTSNPN and CDR2 SVGIG (reference sequence).

V is TRBV10-3 and J is TRBJ2-7; TRBD1 matches at 7 bases. The trim removed 5 bases at V and 2 bases at J, leaving 6 bases unmatched. The germline V gene encodes CDR1 ENHRY and CDR2 SYGVKD. This CDR3 spans 14 amino acids. CDR3 DNA sequence: TGTGCCATCAGTCCGGGACAGTTTCCCTACGAGCAGTACTTC. It encodes CAISPGQFPYEQYF.

For this clonotype: This sequence may be a read error, since a much larger clone differs from it by one base. The chain has TRBV9 and TRBJ2-1; D is ambiguous. Germline CDR1 SGDLS, CDR2 YYNGEE. The CDR3 spans 15 residues. V lost 0 bases to trimming and J lost 0 bases, with 7 bases between them. CDR3 sequence: CASSVGRSSYNEQFF. CDR3 nucleotide sequence: TGTGCCAGCAGCGTAGGACGGAGCTCCTACAATGAGCAGTTCTTC.